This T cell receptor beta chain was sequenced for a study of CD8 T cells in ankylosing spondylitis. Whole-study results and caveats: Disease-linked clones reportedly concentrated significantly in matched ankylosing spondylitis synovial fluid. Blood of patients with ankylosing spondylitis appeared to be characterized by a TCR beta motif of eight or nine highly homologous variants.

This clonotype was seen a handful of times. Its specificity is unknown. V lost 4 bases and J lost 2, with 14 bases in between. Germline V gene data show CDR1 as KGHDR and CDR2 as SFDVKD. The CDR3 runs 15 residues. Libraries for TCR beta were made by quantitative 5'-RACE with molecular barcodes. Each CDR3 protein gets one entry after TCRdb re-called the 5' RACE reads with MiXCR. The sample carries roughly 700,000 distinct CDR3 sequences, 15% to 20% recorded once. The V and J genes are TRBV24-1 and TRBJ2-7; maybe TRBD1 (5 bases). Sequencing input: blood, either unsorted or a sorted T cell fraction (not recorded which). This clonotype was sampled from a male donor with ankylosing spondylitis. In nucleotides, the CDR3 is TGTGCCACCAGTGACCCTGGACAATTAACCTACGAGCAGTACTTC. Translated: CATSDPGQLTYEQYF.